The rows below give T cell receptor beta chains drawn from one sample of a study of blood T cells in healthy people across ages. A single record per CDR3 protein comes from TCRdb applying MiXCR to the 5' RACE reads. The profile covers some 1 million distinct CDR3 sequences, with around 45% appearing a single time and 15% to 20% taken by the ten largest. What was sequenced was blood. Source of these receptors: a woman aged 55-69 years in good health. CDR3s leave out the opening cysteine and the closing phenylalanine or tryptophan. A D gene is named only where the DNA matches it firmly. Clone size is shown for a subset of rows, as once, few, many or a class of expanded clone.

d_call	v_call	clone_size	j_call	cdr3_aa
-	TRBV7-8	-	TRBJ2-7	ASSLEARGNYEQY
TRBD2	TRBV20-1	-	TRBJ2-7	SARDHGTSGRAVHEQY
-	TRBV24-1	-	TRBJ2-1	ATSDPGASSYNEQF
-	TRBV20-1	-	TRBJ2-7	GAAGDRAYEQY
TRBD2	TRBV11-1	-	-	ASSGTSGRSEQY
-	TRBV24-1	-	TRBJ2-1	ATSGGHEQF
-	TRBV6-6	many	TRBJ1-2	ASSLADGYT
TRBD1	TRBV10-3	few	TRBJ2-3	AISEVRQGWTDTQY
-	TRBV27	-	TRBJ2-6	ASSPGSAGANVLT
-	TRBV6-6	-	TRBJ2-7	ACSYSAGRYEQY
-	TRBV28	-	TRBJ2-1	AHGYGSYNEQF
-	TRBV20-1	-	TRBJ2-5	SARARQETQY
-	TRBV20-1	-	TRBJ2-5	SASRVRGLGEQY
-	TRBV27	few	TRBJ2-5	ASSLLSSGDRAQY
-	TRBV7-7	-	TRBJ2-3	ASSIRPVGGGTVTDTQY
TRBD2	TRBV5-1	-	TRBJ2-5	ASSHGLAGVGETQY
TRBD2	TRBV4-1	few	TRBJ2-3	ASSHGTSGRVDTQY
-	TRBV12-5	few	TRBJ2-1	ASANINEQF
TRBD2	TRBV29-1	once	TRBJ2-7	SVRLAGDYYEQY
-	TRBV12-3/TRBV12-4	many	TRBJ2-3	ASRASTDTQY
TRBD1	TRBV7-8	-	TRBJ2-5	ASSPGTEKETQY
-	TRBV2	few	TRBJ1-2	ASIPNPGKQGRGYT
TRBD1	TRBV20-1	-	TRBJ2-7	SATEPGTGDAYEQY
TRBD2	TRBV6-2/TRBV6-3	-	TRBJ2-7	ASTTGGKSYEQY
TRBD2	TRBV10-2	-	TRBJ2-3	ASSESILAGSYTDTQY
-	TRBV18	-	TRBJ1-1	ASSSQGTEAF
-	TRBV6-5	few	TRBJ2-7	ASSYSGTDSYEQY
-	TRBV20-1	few	TRBJ2-7	SAKPRQGLSYEQY